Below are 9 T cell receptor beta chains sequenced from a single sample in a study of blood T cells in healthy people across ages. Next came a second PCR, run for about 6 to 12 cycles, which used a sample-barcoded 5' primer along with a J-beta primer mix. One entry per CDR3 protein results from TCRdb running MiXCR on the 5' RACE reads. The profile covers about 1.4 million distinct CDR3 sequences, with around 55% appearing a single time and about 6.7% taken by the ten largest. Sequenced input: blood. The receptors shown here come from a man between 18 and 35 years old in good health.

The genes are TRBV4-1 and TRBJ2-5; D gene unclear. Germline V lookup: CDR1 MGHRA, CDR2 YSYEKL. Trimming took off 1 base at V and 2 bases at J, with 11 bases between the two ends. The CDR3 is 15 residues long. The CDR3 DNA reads TGCGCCAGCAGCCAAGGTGTAACGGAACAAGAGACCCAGTACTTC. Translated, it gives CASSQGVTEQETQYF.

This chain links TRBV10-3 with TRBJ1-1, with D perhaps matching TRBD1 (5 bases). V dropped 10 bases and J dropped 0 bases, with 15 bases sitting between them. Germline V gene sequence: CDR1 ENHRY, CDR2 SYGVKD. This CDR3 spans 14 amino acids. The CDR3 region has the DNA TGTGCCACCCAGGGAGCGTCGTTGAACACTGAAGCTTTCTTT. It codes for CATQGASLNTEAFF.

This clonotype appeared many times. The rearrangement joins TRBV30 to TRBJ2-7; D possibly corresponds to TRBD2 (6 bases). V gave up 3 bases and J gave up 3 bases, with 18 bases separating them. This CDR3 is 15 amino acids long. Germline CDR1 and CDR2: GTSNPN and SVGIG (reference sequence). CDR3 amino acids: CAWSVGSRGLYEQYF. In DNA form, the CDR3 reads TGTGCCTGGAGCGTCGGGAGTAGGGGTCTCTACGAGCAGTACTTC.

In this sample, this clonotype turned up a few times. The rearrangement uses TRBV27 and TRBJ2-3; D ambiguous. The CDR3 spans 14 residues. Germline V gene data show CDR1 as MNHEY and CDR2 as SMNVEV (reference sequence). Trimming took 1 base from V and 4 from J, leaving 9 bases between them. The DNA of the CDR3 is TGTGCCAGCAGTTTATTGGTTCATGCAGATACGCAGTATTTT. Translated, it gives CASSLLVHADTQYF.

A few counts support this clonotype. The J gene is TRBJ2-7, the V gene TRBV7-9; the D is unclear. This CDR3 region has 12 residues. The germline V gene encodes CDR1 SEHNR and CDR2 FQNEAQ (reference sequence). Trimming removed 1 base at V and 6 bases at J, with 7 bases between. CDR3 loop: CASSLVMREQYF. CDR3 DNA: TGTGCCAGCAGCTTAGTAATGCGCGAGCAGTACTTC.

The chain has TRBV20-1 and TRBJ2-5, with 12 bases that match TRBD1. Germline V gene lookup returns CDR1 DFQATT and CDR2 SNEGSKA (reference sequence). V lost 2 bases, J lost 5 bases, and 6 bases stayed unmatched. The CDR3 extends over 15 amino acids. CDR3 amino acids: CSARIPGQGAETQYF. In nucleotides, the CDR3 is TGCAGTGCTAGAATTCCGGGACAGGGGGCCGAGACCCAGTACTTC.

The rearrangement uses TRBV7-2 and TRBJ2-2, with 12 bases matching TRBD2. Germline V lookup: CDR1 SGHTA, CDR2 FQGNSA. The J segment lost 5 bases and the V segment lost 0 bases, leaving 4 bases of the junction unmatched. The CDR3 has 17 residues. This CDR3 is CASSLAPSGRGTGELFF. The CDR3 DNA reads TGTGCCAGCAGCTTAGCACCTAGCGGGAGGGGGACCGGGGAGCTGTTTTTT.

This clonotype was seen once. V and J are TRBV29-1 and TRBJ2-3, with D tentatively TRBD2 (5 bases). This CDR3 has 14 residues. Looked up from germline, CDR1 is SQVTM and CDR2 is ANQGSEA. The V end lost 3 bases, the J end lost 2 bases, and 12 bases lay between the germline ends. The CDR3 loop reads CSVEEGLLTDTQYF. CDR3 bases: TGCAGCGTTGAGGAAGGACTCCTCACAGATACGCAGTATTTT.

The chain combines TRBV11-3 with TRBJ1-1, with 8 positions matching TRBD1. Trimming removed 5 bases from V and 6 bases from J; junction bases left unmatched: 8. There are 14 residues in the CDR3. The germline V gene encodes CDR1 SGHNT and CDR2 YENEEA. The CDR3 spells CASSPRTGSAEAFF. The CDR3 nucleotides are TGTGCCAGCAGCCCTCGGACAGGGAGCGCTGAAGCTTTCTTT.